These 24 T cell receptor beta chains were all obtained from the same sample, sequenced in a study of beta chain features in type 1 diabetes. Findings and limits, study-wide: The study found moderately but significantly shorter TCRB CDR3s in all four CD4+ subsets of Type 1 diabetes patients.

Expressed TCRB transcripts were sequenced because the entire RNA isolate underwent reverse transcription. Repertoires were generated with immunoSEQ multiplex PCR, while TCRdb's copy carries only in-frame clones and drops some. The data show about 740,000 clones, with 10% to 15% seen just once and less than 0.025% held by the top ten. Antigens for these TCRs are unknown. The sample taken for sequencing was naive CD4+ T cells from blood. Receptor source: a young man with type 1 diabetes.

V is TRBV15 and J is TRBJ1-2; 9 bases map to TRBD1. The CDR3 loop spans 15 amino acids. V was clipped by 3 bases and J by 10 bases; unmatched bases: 12. Germline CDR1 is LNHNV and CDR2 is YYDKDF (reference sequence). CDR3 bases: TGTGCCACCAGCAGCAAAATCCGGGACAGGGTAGACTACACCTTC. It encodes CATSSKIRDRVDYTF.

The genes are TRBV5-4 and TRBJ2-2; the D gene is possibly TRBD1 (6 bases). The V gene's germline CDR1 is SGHNT and CDR2 YYREEE (reference sequence). The CDR3 length is 14 residues. V was pared by 1 base and J by 3 bases, with 7 bases between. The CDR3, as DNA: TGTGCCAGCAGCTTGAAGGGGGACACCGGGGAGCTGTTTTTT. This translates into CASSLKGDTGELFF.

This clone was seen only a few times. This chain connects TRBV7-9 to TRBJ2-2, with 9 positions matching TRBD1. CDR1 and CDR2 from the germline V gene are SEHNR and FQNEAQ (reference sequence). The ends lost 5 bases at V and 6 bases at J; junction bases unmatched: 7. The CDR3 is 15 residues long. CDR3 coding DNA: TGTGCCAGCAGCCGGGGACAGGGACTTCCCGGGGAGCTGTTTTTT. As protein: CASSRGQGLPGELFF.

J is TRBJ1-2 and V is TRBV4-2; no reliable D call. CDR3 length: 15 residues. The germline V gene encodes CDR1 LGHNA and CDR2 YNFKEQ. Trimming stripped 0 bases from V and 8 bases from J, with 16 bases between. This chain's CDR3 is CASSQDRVAGGGYTF. Here the CDR3 DNA reads TGTGCCAGCAGCCAAGATCGGGTGGCAGGTGGCGGCTACACCTTC.

The V call is TRBV9, the J call TRBJ1-2; no definite D call. The CDR3 sequence is 16 residues long. The ends were cut back, 1 base at V and 1 base at J, with 14 bases in the middle. Germline-derived CDR1 and CDR2 are SGDLS and YYNGEE. CDR3: CASSVSGRTFNYGYTF. For the CDR3, the DNA is TGTGCCAGCAGCGTATCGGGCAGGACGTTTAACTATGGCTACACCTTC. Full variable domain (outside the CDR3, taken from reference TRBV9 and TRBJ1-2): DSGVTQTPKHLITATGQRVTLRCSPRSGDLSVYWYQQSLDQGLQFLIQYYNGEERAKGNILERFSAQQFPDLHSELNLSSLELGDSALYFCASSVSGRTFNYGYTFGSGTRLTVV.

J is TRBJ1-2 and V is TRBV6-1; the match to TRBD1 covers 8 bases. J gave up 7 bases and V 4 bases, and 11 bases lay outside the gene matches. The length of the CDR3 is 15 residues. Germline CDR1 reads MNHNS; CDR2 reads SASEGT. CDR3 protein: CASSGTGPDLGGYTF. The DNA of the CDR3 is TGTGCCAGCAGTGGGACAGGGCCCGACCTCGGTGGCTACACCTTC.

This sequence joins TRBV19 and TRBJ2-7; D not certain. CDR1 is LNHDA, CDR2 SQIVND, per germline (reference sequence). Trimming took off 0 bases at V and 4 bases at J, with 7 bases between the two ends. There are 13 residues in the CDR3. The CDR3 nucleotides are TGTGCCAGTAGTATAGATCGTGAATACGAGCAGTACTTC. This gives the protein CASSIDREYEQYF.

The V and J genes are TRBV29-1 and TRBJ2-7, with D possibly being TRBD2 (6 bases). Germline lookup yields CDR1 SQVTM and CDR2 ANQGSEA. The CDR3 length is 14 residues. The V and J ends lost 6 bases and 1 base respectively, with 16 bases between them. CDR3 loop: CSVLWGVPSYEQYF. The CDR3 nucleotides are TGCAGCGTCCTCTGGGGGGTTCCTTCCTACGAGCAGTACTTC.

The chain joins TRBV6-6 to TRBJ1-2; no reliable D call. Trimming removed 0 bases from V and 7 bases from J, with 15 bases in between. The CDR3 runs to 15 residues. CDR1 MNHNY and CDR2 SVGAGI come from the germline V gene (reference sequence). CDR3 nucleotide sequence: TGTGCCAGCAGTTACTCCGAACCTCGTGAGGGTGGCTACACCTTC. This encodes CASSYSEPREGGYTF.

Only a few counts were recorded for this clone. The chain joins TRBV6-4 to TRBJ2-1; tentatively, D is TRBD1 or TRBD2 (5 bases each). Looked up from germline, CDR1 is MRHNA and CDR2 is SNTAGT. The CDR3 spans 14 residues. Deletions cut 5 bases from V and 10 bases from J, with 18 bases between. CDR3 residues: CASSTGDRANEQFF. The CDR3 DNA follows: TGTGCCAGCAGTACTGGGGACCGGGCCAACGAGCAGTTCTTC.

In its sample, this clone was seen a few times. The chain joins TRBV4-1 to TRBJ1-1; 7 nucleotides line up with TRBD1. Germline values: CDR1 MGHRA, CDR2 YSYEKL. J gave up 3 bases and V 4 bases, and 8 bases lay outside the gene matches. The CDR3 is 15 residues long. The CDR3 DNA follows: TGCGCCAGCAGCCCTCCGACAGGGTTGCACACTGAAGCTTTCTTT. It encodes CASSPPTGLHTEAFF.

This clone was found a few times. The chain uses TRBV19 and TRBJ2-5; 9 bases line up with TRBD2. The CDR3 is 16 amino acids. V shed 0 bases and J 2 bases; nucleotides not matched to a gene: 4. Germline V lookup: CDR1 LNHDA, CDR2 SQIVND (reference sequence). CDR3 coding DNA: TGTGCCAGTAGTATAGATGGTCTAGCGGGGCAAGAGACCCAGTACTTC. Protein sequence: CASSIDGLAGQETQYF.

The CDR3 region has the DNA TGCAGCGTGGACGGACAGGGGGCCTACGAGCAGTACTTC. This sequence encodes CSVDGQGAYEQYF. The chain combines TRBV29-1 with TRBJ2-5; 10 bases are shared with TRBD1. Matching the DNA end better, TRBJ2-7 makes the J call doubtful. Germline CDR1 SQVTM, CDR2 ANQGSEA. The CDR3 is 13 residues long.

This chain uses TRBV29-1 with TRBJ1-1; 8 nucleotides agree with TRBD1. After removal of 6 bases from V and 3 bases from J, the junction contained 6 bases not matched to a gene. The CDR3 consists of 13 residues. In germline, CDR1 is SQVTM, CDR2 ANQGSEA. CDR3 protein: CSVKTGDDTEAFF. CDR3 in DNA: TGCAGCGTCAAGACAGGGGATGACACTGAAGCTTTCTTT.

The genes are TRBV30 and TRBJ2-5; tentative D call: TRBD2 (5 bases). CDR3 length: 11 residues. Germline CDR1 is GTSNPN and CDR2 is SVGIG (reference sequence). V gave up 1 base and J gave up 11 bases, with 11 bases separating them. The DNA for the CDR3 is TGTGCCTGGAGTGAATACTGGGAGCAGTACTTC. Protein sequence: CAWSEYWEQYF.

The chain is built from TRBV9 and TRBJ1-5; D possibly corresponds to TRBD1 (5 bases). V was cut by 5 bases and J by 1 base, with 10 bases left in between. The CDR3 is made up of 14 amino acids. Germline V CDR1 and CDR2: SGDLS, YYNGEE. The CDR3 here is CASSIGDSNQPQHF. CDR3 in DNA: TGTGCCAGCAGTATAGGGGACAGCAATCAGCCCCAGCATTTT. The full variable domain, with the rest looked up from reference TRBV9 and TRBJ1-5, is DSGVTQTPKHLITATGQRVTLRCSPRSGDLSVYWYQQSLDQGLQFLIQYYNGEERAKGNILERFSAQQFPDLHSELNLSSLELGDSALYFCASSIGDSNQPQHFGDGTRLSIL.

This clone was seen only a few times. This sequence joins TRBV25-1 and TRBJ1-4; the D is unclear. This CDR3 has 14 amino acids. Looked up from germline, CDR1 is MGHDK and CDR2 is SYGVNS. V was clipped by 4 bases and J by 0 bases, with 6 bases between them. CDR3 sequence (DNA): TGTGCCAGCAGTGTGAGCTCAACTAATGAAAAACTGTTTTTT. Translated, it gives CASSVSSTNEKLFF.

The rearrangement links TRBV25-1 to TRBJ1-5; D perhaps matches TRBD1 (5 bases). CDR1 and CDR2 (germline): MGHDK, SYGVNS. The CDR3 spans 15 residues. Trimming removed 1 base from V and 1 base from J, with 8 bases in between. CDR3 coding DNA: TGTGCCAGCAGTGAATTGGGGGACAGCAATCAGCCCCAGCATTTT. Protein sequence: CASSELGDSNQPQHF.

The chain is built from TRBV18 and TRBJ2-1, with D tentatively TRBD1 or TRBD2 (7 bases each). Germline CDR1 reads KGHSH; CDR2 reads LQKENI. This CDR3 is 12 amino acids long. Trimming stripped 3 bases from V and 13 bases from J, with 13 bases between. DNA for the CDR3: TGTGCCAGCTCACCTTCAGGGGGGGGACAGTTCTTC. Translated, it gives CASSPSGGGQFF.

V is TRBV19 and J is TRBJ2-7, with D possibly matching TRBD2 (5 bases). Germline values: CDR1 LNHDA, CDR2 SQIVND (reference sequence). This CDR3 has 14 residues. Trimming cost V 5 bases and J 0 bases, with 11 bases left between them. The CDR3 nucleotides read TGTGCCAGTAGTTCCCCGGGGAGCTCCTACGAGCAGTACTTC. Amino acid sequence: CASSSPGSSYEQYF. The entire variable domain, with the rest obtained from reference TRBV19 and TRBJ2-7, is as follows: DGGITQSPKYLFRKEGQNVTLSCEQNLNHDAMYWYRQDPGQGLRLIYYSQIVNDFQKGDIAEGYSVSREKKESFPLTVTSAQKNPTAFYLCASSSPGSSYEQYFGPGTRLTVT.

The V gene is TRBV6-5, the J gene TRBJ2-3; D ambiguous. CDR3 length: 11 amino acids. V was cut by 2 bases and J by 12 bases, with 9 bases left in between. Germline V lookup: CDR1 MNHEY, CDR2 SVGAGI. Here the CDR3 DNA reads TGTGCCAGCAGTTACGGGTCCGGACAGTATTTT. Translation gives CASSYGSGQYF.

The chain joins TRBV5-1 to TRBJ2-7, with D possibly called TRBD1 or TRBD2 (5 bases each). The CDR3 loop spans 17 amino acids. Germline CDR1 SGHRS, CDR2 YFSETQ. Trimming stripped 4 bases from V and 2 bases from J, with 22 bases between. CDR3 loop: CASSASPGPQSTYEQYF. DNA of the CDR3: TGCGCCAGCAGCGCATCTCCGGGACCTCAATCGACCTACGAGCAGTACTTC.

In this sample, this clone turned up a few times. The chain links TRBV28 to TRBJ1-1; no clear D gene. Trimming pared 2 bases from V and 1 base from J, leaving 8 bases between. Germline CDR1 and CDR2: MDHEN and SYDVKM. This CDR3 spans 14 amino acids. The CDR3 reads CASSLLRANTEAFF. The CDR3 region has the DNA TGTGCCAGCAGTTTACTCCGGGCGAACACTGAAGCTTTCTTT.

This clone was recorded a few times. The chain is built from TRBV30 and TRBJ2-2; a weak D match, TRBD2 (6 bases). CDR1 GTSNPN and CDR2 SVGIG come from the germline V gene (reference sequence). This CDR3 is built from 13 residues. V lost 2 bases and J lost 3, with 7 bases in between. The CDR3 region has the DNA TGTGCCTGGAGTTGGGGGGACACCGGGGAGCTGTTTTTT. Translated, it gives CAWSWGDTGELFF.